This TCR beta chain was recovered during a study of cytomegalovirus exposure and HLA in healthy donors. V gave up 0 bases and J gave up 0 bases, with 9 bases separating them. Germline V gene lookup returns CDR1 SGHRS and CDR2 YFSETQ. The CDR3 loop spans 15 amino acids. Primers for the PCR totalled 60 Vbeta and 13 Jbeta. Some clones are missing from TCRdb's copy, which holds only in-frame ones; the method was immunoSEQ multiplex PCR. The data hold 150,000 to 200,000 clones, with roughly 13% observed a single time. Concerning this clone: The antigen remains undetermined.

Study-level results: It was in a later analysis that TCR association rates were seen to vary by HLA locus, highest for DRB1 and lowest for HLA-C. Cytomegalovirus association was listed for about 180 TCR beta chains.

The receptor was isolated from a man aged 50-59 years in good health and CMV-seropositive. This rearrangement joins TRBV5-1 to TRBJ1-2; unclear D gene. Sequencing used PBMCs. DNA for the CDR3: TGCGCCAGCAGCTTGGGGCAGGTTACTAACTATGGCTACACCTTC. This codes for CASSLGQVTNYGYTF. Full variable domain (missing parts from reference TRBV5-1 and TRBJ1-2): KAGVTQTPRYLIKTRGQQVTLSCSPISGHRSVSWYQQTPGQGLQFLFEYFSETQRNKGNFPGRFSGRQFSNSRSEMNVSTLELGDSALYLCASSLGQVTNYGYTFGSGTRLTVV.